The clone carrying this TCR beta chain was seen a single time. Antigen unknown. The CDR3 spans 17 residues. Germline assignment: CDR1 SGHTA and CDR2 FQGNSA. The V end lost 5 bases, the J end lost 1 base, and 20 bases lay between the germline ends. Assay used: immunoSEQ multiplex PCR; TCRdb lists only in-frame clones, some missing. Among approximately 100,000 clones listed, roughly 90% were seen once. The entry originates in a study of OX40 agonist ivuxolimab in advanced cancers. Whole-study findings and limits: Antigens targeted by the expanded peripheral T cells were not determined. The study found that CD8+ T cells averaged more expanded clones than CD4+.

This clonotype was sampled from an adult with an advanced solid tumor such as melanoma, head and neck, liver or kidney cancer. V is TRBV7-2 and J is TRBJ1-1; tentative D call: TRBD1 (6 bases). The specimen comprised CD4+ or CD8+ T cells sorted from blood, sampled in a trial of the OX40 agonist ivuxolimab. The CDR3 DNA follows: TGTGCCAGCAGCCCTAGGACCGGAAGGGGGAGGAACACTGAAGCTTTCTTT. It encodes CASSPRTGRGRNTEAFF.